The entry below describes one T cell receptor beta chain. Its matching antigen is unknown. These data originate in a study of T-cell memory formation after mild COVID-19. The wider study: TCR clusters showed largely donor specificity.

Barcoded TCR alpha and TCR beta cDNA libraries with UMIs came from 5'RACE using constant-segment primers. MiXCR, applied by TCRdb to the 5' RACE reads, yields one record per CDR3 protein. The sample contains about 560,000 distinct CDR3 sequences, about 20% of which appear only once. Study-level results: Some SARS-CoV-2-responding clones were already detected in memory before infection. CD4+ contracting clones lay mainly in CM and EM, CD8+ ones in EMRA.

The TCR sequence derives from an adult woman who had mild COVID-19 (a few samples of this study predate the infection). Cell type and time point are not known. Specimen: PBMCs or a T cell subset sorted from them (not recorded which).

CDR3 residues: CSALAGVAKNIQYF. The CDR3 DNA reads TGCAGTGCTCTAGCGGGGGTGGCCAAAAACATTCAGTACTTC. The J gene is TRBJ2-4, the V gene TRBV20-1, with 10 bases identical to TRBD2. The CDR3 runs to 14 residues. The germline V gene has CDR1 DFQATT and CDR2 SNEGSKA (reference sequence). J gave up 1 base and V 5 bases, and 2 bases lay outside the gene matches.